This T cell receptor beta chain stems from a study of chemoradiotherapy in HPV16-positive cancers. Repeated repertoire sampling spanned the course of chemoradiotherapy. Here immunoSEQ multiplex PCR was the method, and the copy in TCRdb shows in-frame clones only, minus some. Found here are some 14,000 clones, about 70% of them singletons; the top ten hold roughly a tenth. As for this clone: Antigen specificity is unknown.

The germline V gene has CDR1 SGHNT and CDR2 YYREEE (reference sequence). Trimming removed 3 bases from V and 0 bases from J, with 12 bases in between. CDR3 length equals 15 residues. Points from the study as a whole: Only a couple of HPV16-positive patients supplied the functional HPV-specificity definition. Candidate HPV-specific clones and E7-related TCR motifs grew in tumor during treatment. Better recurrence-free survival went with HPV-responsive T-cell expansion in HPV16-positive patients.

The TCR originated in a human donor with HPV-associated anogenital cancer. The V gene is TRBV5-4, the J gene TRBJ1-1; possible D gene TRBD1, 5 bases. Sampling was carried out from a patient who underwent chemoradiotherapy. The CDR3 is CASSWRGALNTEAFF. The CDR3 DNA is TGTGCCAGCAGCTGGAGAGGGGCCCTGAACACTGAAGCTTTCTTT. Looking up the rest from reference TRBV5-4 and TRBJ1-1 gives the full variable domain: ETGVTQSPTHLIKTRGQQVTLRCSSQSGHNTVSWYQQALGQGPQFIFQYYREEENGRGNFPPRFSGLQFPNYSSELNVNALELDDSALYLCASSWRGALNTEAFFGQGTRLTVV.